Listed below are T cell receptor beta chains from one sample, sequenced in a study of liver allograft versus peripheral blood T cells. Each CDR3 protein is one row after TCRdb ran MiXCR on the reads. The data contain a few thousand distinct CDR3 sequences, roughly 15% of them seen just once; the ten biggest clones take up 15% to 18%. These receptor sequences come from a human patient who had a liver transplant. The graft donor may be the source of some T cells. Each CDR3 is given without its conserved first and last residue. A D gene is named only where the DNA matches it firmly.

>-|TRBV19|TRBJ2-3
ATRQIGDTQY
>-|TRBV12-3/TRBV12-4|TRBJ1-2
ASTWGPSDYT
>-|TRBV19|TRBJ2-1
ASSTGLYNEQF
>-|TRBV6-2/TRBV6-3|TRBJ1-5
ASSPSGGNQPQH
>-|TRBV20-1|TRBJ1-2
SAPTATSGYGYT
>-|TRBV19|TRBJ1-3
ASSMGYNTIY
>-|TRBV20-1|TRBJ1-1
SAPDRVAEAF
>-|TRBV15|TRBJ1-1
ATSRGGKTVGTEAF
>-|TRBV19|TRBJ1-1
ASTSSGGVMAEAF
>TRBD1|TRBV12-3/TRBV12-4|TRBJ1-5
ASSPSTGVNQPQH
>-|TRBV6-5|TRBJ2-2
ASGEWGGPTGELF
>TRBD1|TRBV15|TRBJ1-2
ATSRQTGAYGYT
>TRBD1|TRBV10-3|TRBJ2-1
AISGPGGDVNEQF
>-|TRBV7-2|TRBJ1-1
ASSPGMNTEAF
>-|TRBV29-1|TRBJ1-2
SALEGHGYT
>-|TRBV5-4|TRBJ2-3
ASSLGTIADTQY
>TRBD1|TRBV19|TRBJ1-2
ASSAGGAGYGYT
>-|TRBV11-2|TRBJ2-5
ASSLETSTETQY
>TRBD1|TRBV5-4|TRBJ1-5
ASSLQGINQPQH
>-|TRBV6-6|TRBJ2-7
AIREGISYEQY
>-|TRBV5-4|TRBJ1-1
ASRLQLNTEAF
>-|TRBV6-1|TRBJ2-1
ASSSMSSWGQQF
>TRBD1|TRBV29-1|TRBJ1-2
SVGYQGAQGYT
>TRBD1|TRBV18|TRBJ1-1
ASSSEGQPNTEAF
>-|TRBV29-1|TRBJ2-3
SVGNPGRHDTQY
>TRBD1|TRBV6-5|TRBJ1-2
ASSFGQANYGYT
>-|TRBV19|TRBJ1-1
ASSNRGPTSLTEAF